These 32 T cell receptor gamma chains were sequenced from one sample in a study of Vδ1+ human thymocytes. Study-wide findings and caveats: Highly polyclonal TRG and TRD repertoires with Gaussian CDR3 length distributions appeared in thymus.

Extracted RNA was reverse transcribed into cDNA. The CDR3 regions were amplified by multiplex PCR from V-gene primers to a constant-region primer. TCRdb re-called the multiplex PCR reads via CATT. The sample records 6,500 to 10,000 gamma-chain clones, less than 60% being singletons. These receptors' antigens are unknown. The sample was Vdelta1+ gamma-delta thymocytes from the thymus. Described subset: FACS-sorted CD3+ TCRalphabeta- TCRVdelta1+ TCRVdelta2- thymocytes. The receptors were sampled from a girl in the first two years of life who had congenital heart surgery.

The chain combines TRGV9 with TRGJ1 or TRGJ2. Here the J gene was assigned by germline matching of the DNA, as TCRdb has none. This CDR3 has 13 residues. Germline assignment: CDR1 GITISATS and CDR2 ISYDGTV (reference sequence). The V and J ends lost 3 bases and 6 bases, in that order; junction bases with no gene match: 8. The CDR3 loop is CALWEPQRYKKLF. The CDR3 DNA follows: TGTGCCTTGTGGGAGCCTCAGCGTTATAAGAAACTCTTT.

The V gene is TRGV4, the J gene TRGJ1 or TRGJ2. The V segment lost 0 bases and the J segment 3 bases; nucleotides outside the gene matches: 5. The germline V gene has CDR1 EGSTGY and CDR2 YDSYTSSV. The CDR3 has 14 residues. CDR3 loop: CATWDGRVYYKKLF. The CDR3 DNA follows: TGTGCCACCTGGGATGGGCGGGTTTATTATAAGAAACTCTTT.

The V and J genes are TRGV4 and TRGJ1 or TRGJ2. The J gene comes from matching the DNA to germline here; TCRdb lacks it. With 2 bases clipped from V and 5 bases from J, the junction kept 6 bases outside the gene matches. The CDR3 covers 13 residues. The V gene's germline CDR1 is EGSTGY and CDR2 YDSYTSSV. The CDR3: CATWDEADYKKLF. In DNA form, the CDR3 reads TGTGCCACCTGGGATGAAGCTGATTATAAGAAACTCTTT.

Called V gene: TRGV2; the J gene was not called. Germline CDR1 EGSNGY, CDR2 YDSYNSKV. This CDR3 comprises 12 residues. The CDR3 spells CATWDGPAKVLF. CDR3 DNA: TGTGCCACCTGGGACGGGCCGGCAAAGGTGCTCTTT.

This chain joins TRGV2 and TRGJ1 or TRGJ2. The J gene, not given by TCRdb, was assigned here from a germline match of the nucleotide sequence. V gave up 0 bases and J gave up 5 bases; unmatched junction bases: 7. The CDR3 is 14 residues long. Germline V gives CDR1 EGSNGY, CDR2 YDSYNSKV. CDR3 nucleotides: TGTGCCACCTGGGACGGGCCTTATGATTATAAGAAACTCTTT. Encoded protein: CATWDGPYDYKKLF.

The table lists this clone with a few counts. V gene TRGV4 combines with J gene TRGJ1 or TRGJ2. V lost 0 bases, J lost 7 bases, and 12 bases stayed unmatched. The CDR3 is 15 amino acids. Germline CDR1 reads EGSTGY; CDR2 reads YDSYTSSV. CDR3 nucleotide sequence: TGTGCCACCTGGGATGGGGGGGGAATTCGGTATAAGAAACTCTTT. Protein product: CATWDGGGIRYKKLF.

This clone was counted between two and nine times. This chain connects TRGV4 to TRGJP2. V was pared by 9 bases and J by 5 bases, with 12 bases of the junction left unmatched. The CDR3 totals 14 residues. Germline loops: CDR1 EGSTGY, CDR2 YDSYTSSV. This chain's CDR3 is CATPDMRSDWIKTF. The CDR3 nucleotides are TGTGCCACCCCGGATATGAGGAGTGATTGGATCAAGACGTTT.

The chain links TRGV4 to TRGJ1 or TRGJ2. TCRdb offers no J gene call, so here the DNA was matched to germline to obtain one. Trimming at V came to 5 bases and at J to 5 bases, leaving 12 bases not matched to a gene. CDR1 and CDR2 from the germline V gene are EGSTGY and YDSYTSSV. The CDR3 totals 14 residues. The CDR3 region is CATWAPRGHYKKLF. CDR3 nucleotides: TGTGCCACCTGGGCCCCCCGAGGACATTATAAGAAACTCTTT.

This clone was seen only a few times. The chain joins TRGV3 to TRGJ1 or TRGJ2. The germline gives CDR1 VTNTFY, CDR2 YDVSTARD (reference sequence). The CDR3 sequence is 13 residues long. V trimming: 0 bases; J trimming: 11 bases; junction bases outside the gene matches: 10. CDR3 DNA: TGTGCCACCTGGGACAGGCTACCGTTGGAGAAACTCTTT. Its translation is CATWDRLPLEKLF.

The table lists this clone with a count of one. V and J are TRGV9 and TRGJ1 or TRGJ2. TCRdb offers no J gene call, so here the DNA was matched to germline to obtain one. The CDR3 has 12 amino acids. Losses at the gene ends were 0 bases for V and 9 bases for J; bases not matched to a gene: 5. Per germline, CDR1 GITISATS and CDR2 ISYDGTV (reference sequence). CDR3: CALWEVQFKKLF. The CDR3 DNA reads TGTGCCTTGTGGGAGGTGCAGTTTAAGAAACTCTTT.

The rearrangement joins TRGV9 to TRGJ1 or TRGJ2. V dropped 0 bases and J dropped 12; count of bases not matched to a gene: 8. The CDR3 sequence is 12 residues long. The germline gives CDR1 GITISATS, CDR2 ISYDGTV (reference sequence). The CDR3 loop is CALWEVHSGKLF. The CDR3 DNA sequence: TGTGCCTTGTGGGAGGTGCACAGTGGGAAACTCTTT.

This clone was found a few times. The rearrangement links TRGV9 to TRGJ1 or TRGJ2. TCRdb supplies no J gene; here it was assigned by aligning the nucleotide sequence to germline. The J segment lost 12 bases and the V segment lost 0 bases, leaving 5 bases of the junction unmatched. Looked up from germline, CDR1 is GITISATS and CDR2 is ISYDGTV (reference sequence). The length of the CDR3 is 11 residues. The CDR3 nucleotides read TGTGCCTTGTGGGAGGTGCAATGGAAACTCTTT. It specifies CALWEVQWKLF.

In the case of this clone: Germline is not matched at one junction end, which may reflect a read error. The chain joins TRGV4 to TRGJ1 or TRGJ2. TCRdb leaves out the J gene; it was filled in here by matching the DNA to germline. This CDR3 spans 14 amino acids. Germline V gene sequence: CDR1 EGSTGY, CDR2 YDSYTSSV. The CDR3 is CASWDGPNYYKKLF. As DNA, the CDR3 is TGTGCCTCCTGGGATGGACCGAATTATTATAAGAAACTCTTT.

About this clone: Relative to the germline gene, one junction end is altered; a read error may explain this. This chain uses TRGV9 with TRGJ1 or TRGJ2. Here the J gene was assigned by germline matching of the DNA, as TCRdb has none. The germline gives CDR1 GITISATS, CDR2 ISYDGTV (reference sequence). There are 17 residues in the CDR3. The CDR3 sequence: CALWKVRLYEEVDKKLF. The CDR3 DNA sequence: TGTGCCTTGTGGAAGGTGAGGCTGTATGAGGAGGTGGATAAGAAACTCTTT.

The chain combines TRGV3 with TRGJ1 or TRGJ2. TCRdb offers no J gene call, so here the DNA was matched to germline to obtain one. The CDR3 spans 15 residues. Germline loops: CDR1 VTNTFY, CDR2 YDVSTARD (reference sequence). The junction had 8 bases not matched to a gene; V was cut back by 1 base and J by 2 bases. The chain's CDR3 is CATWDRTRYYYKKLF. In DNA form, the CDR3 reads TGTGCCACCTGGGACAGAACCCGCTATTATTATAAGAAACTCTTT.

Of note for this clone: Distinct nucleotide sequences in the sample also encode this CDR3. This chain joins TRGV2 and TRGJ1 or TRGJ2. No J gene is reported in TCRdb; it was inferred here by comparing the DNA with germline. Per germline, CDR1 EGSNGY and CDR2 YDSYNSKV. The CDR3 runs 13 residues. Unmatched junction bases numbered 4, after V lost 0 bases and J lost 5 bases. Here the CDR3 reads CATWDGPDYKKLF. CDR3 coding DNA: TGTGCCACCTGGGACGGGCCAGATTATAAGAAACTCTTT.

The rearrangement uses TRGV8 and TRGJ1 or TRGJ2. The J gene, missing from TCRdb, was assigned here through DNA to germline matching. Germline V gene lookup returns CDR1 VENAVY and CDR2 YDSYNSRV. V shed 2 bases, J shed 7 bases, and the junction held 5 bases outside the gene matches. The CDR3 has 12 residues. The CDR3 sequence: CATWDMRYKKLF. The DNA for the CDR3 is TGTGCCACCTGGGATATGAGGTATAAGAAACTCTTT.

The rearrangement uses TRGV3 and TRGJ1 or TRGJ2. In the absence of a J gene in TCRdb, the DNA was matched to germline to assign it here. In germline, CDR1 is VTNTFY, CDR2 YDVSTARD (reference sequence). Losses at the gene ends were 3 bases for V and 3 bases for J; bases not matched to a gene: 5. The CDR3 loop spans 13 amino acids. CDR3 sequence reads: CATWDVSYYKKLF. CDR3 DNA sequence: TGTGCCACCTGGGACGTCTCTTATTATAAGAAACTCTTT.

For this clone: A read error may account for a junction end that differs from germline. The chain joins TRGV9 to TRGJ1 or TRGJ2. Here the J gene came from matching the DNA to germline, since TCRdb omits it. This CDR3 region has 14 residues. Germline V CDR1 and CDR2: GITISATS, ISYDGTV (reference sequence). The CDR3 sequence: CALWAVGVYYKKLF. The CDR3 bases are TGTGCCTTGTGGGCGGTGGGTGTTTATTATAAGAAACTCTTT.

The chain has TRGV3 and TRGJ1 or TRGJ2. Matching the DNA to germline supplied the J gene, which TCRdb does not give. Germline CDR1 and CDR2: VTNTFY and YDVSTARD (reference sequence). V shed 5 bases and J 12 bases; nucleotides not matched to a gene: 10. The CDR3 has 11 residues. CDR3 residues: CATWGDFGKLF. The CDR3 DNA reads TGTGCCACCTGGGGCGATTTCGGGAAACTCTTT.

The chain uses TRGV8 and TRGJP2. Matching the DNA to germline supplied the J gene, which TCRdb does not give. V lost 3 bases, J lost 8 bases, and 15 bases stayed unmatched. Germline CDR1 and CDR2: VENAVY and YDSYNSRV. This CDR3 spans 16 amino acids. CDR3 region: CATWDGGWKRDWIKTF. The CDR3 DNA is TGTGCCACCTGGGATGGGGGTTGGAAACGGGATTGGATCAAGACGTTT.

Turning to this clone: A much bigger clone sits one base away, suggesting this may be a read error. Other DNA sequences of this sample code for an identical CDR3. The chain has TRGV9 and TRGJP. TCRdb carries no J gene annotation; the J gene was assigned here by matching the DNA with germline. The germline gives CDR1 GITISATS, CDR2 ISYDGTV (reference sequence). The V and J ends lost 1 base and 4 bases, in that order; junction bases with no gene match: 1. The CDR3 spans 16 residues. CDR3 DNA: TGTGCCTTGTGGGAGGTCCAAGAGTTGGGCAAAAAAATCAAGGTATTT. Its protein is CALWEVQELGKKIKVF.

The V and J genes are TRGV3 and TRGJP2. No J segment appears in TCRdb, so it was assigned here by matching the sequence to germline. With V trimmed by 0 bases and J by 6 bases, 13 bases remained unmatched. Germline CDR1 reads VTNTFY; CDR2 reads YDVSTARD (reference sequence). The CDR3 sequence is 17 residues long. Written as DNA, the CDR3 is TGTGCCACCTGGGACAGGCGGGGCATTTTTTGTGATTGGATCAAGACGTTT. This codes for CATWDRRGIFCDWIKTF.

The chain couples TRGV4 to TRGJ1 or TRGJ2. TCRdb lists no J gene, so it was determined here by aligning the DNA to germline. Germline CDR1 reads EGSTGY; CDR2 reads YDSYTSSV. The V gene end was trimmed by 3 bases and the J gene end by 3 bases; junction bases not matched to a gene: 5. The CDR3 length is 13 residues. CDR3 nucleotides: TGTGCCACCTGGGATCGGTGTTATTATAAGAAACTCTTT. Encoded protein: CATWDRCYYKKLF.

The V call is TRGV3, the J call TRGJP1. The CDR3 sequence is 14 residues long. The germline V gene encodes CDR1 VTNTFY and CDR2 YDVSTARD (reference sequence). V shed 0 bases and J 6 bases; nucleotides not matched to a gene: 4. CDR3 sequence reads: CATWDRPAGWFKIF. DNA for the CDR3: TGTGCCACCTGGGACAGGCCAGCTGGTTGGTTCAAGATATTT.

The chain uses TRGV9 and TRGJP2. In the absence of a J gene in TCRdb, the DNA was matched to germline to assign it here. CDR1 is GITISATS and CDR2 is ISYDGTV in the germline V gene (reference sequence). The CDR3 has 14 residues. The junction had 3 bases not matched to a gene; V was cut back by 2 bases and J by 3 bases. This CDR3 reads CALWEDRSDWIKTF. In DNA, the CDR3 is TGTGCCTTGTGGGAGGACCGTAGTGATTGGATCAAGACGTTT.

This clone was recorded once. The chain links TRGV8 to TRGJP2. The J gene is not listed in TCRdb, so it was assigned here from a DNA match to germline. There are 15 residues in the CDR3. Unmatched junction bases numbered 12, after V lost 3 bases and J lost 8 bases. CDR1 is VENAVY and CDR2 is YDSYNSRV in the germline V gene. The CDR3 region is CATWDLDLGDWIKTF. CDR3 nucleotide sequence: TGTGCCACCTGGGATCTCGATCTAGGGGATTGGATCAAGACGTTT.

The rearrangement links TRGV9 to TRGJ1 or TRGJ2. TCRdb gives no J gene; it was assigned here by matching the DNA to germline. The length of the CDR3 is 14 residues. The V gene end was trimmed by 3 bases and the J gene end by 1 base; junction bases not matched to a gene: 6. The germline V gene has CDR1 GITISATS and CDR2 ISYDGTV (reference sequence). The CDR3 is CALWELNNYYKKLF. CDR3 coding DNA: TGTGCCTTGTGGGAGCTAAATAATTATTATAAGAAACTCTTT.

On this clone itself: Other DNA variants within this sample encode the same CDR3. The chain employs TRGV3 and TRGJ1 or TRGJ2. The J gene, not given by TCRdb, was assigned here from a germline match of the nucleotide sequence. Germline CDR1 reads VTNTFY; CDR2 reads YDVSTARD (reference sequence). This CDR3 has 13 residues. Losses at the gene ends were 0 bases for V and 6 bases for J; bases not matched to a gene: 5. The CDR3 sequence is CATWDRLCYKKLF. In nucleotides, the CDR3 is TGTGCCACCTGGGACAGGCTATGTTATAAGAAACTCTTT.

This clone has just a few counts. The chain recombines TRGV4 with TRGJ1 or TRGJ2. J was trimmed by 3 bases and V by 6 bases; bases with no gene match: 8. Germline CDR1 is EGSTGY and CDR2 is YDSYTSSV. There are 13 residues in the CDR3. CDR3 amino acids: CATWTSPYYKKLF. CDR3 DNA sequence: TGTGCCACCTGGACTTCTCCTTATTATAAGAAACTCTTT.

With respect to this clone: Additional DNA sequences in this sample encode the identical CDR3. The chain is built from TRGV5 and TRGJ1 or TRGJ2. The J gene, absent from TCRdb, was called here by matching the DNA to germline. V lost 0 bases, J lost 12 bases, and 5 bases stayed unmatched. This CDR3 contains 11 residues. Germline loops: CDR1 VINAFY, CDR2 YDVSNSKD. CDR3 sequence (DNA): TGTGCCACCTGGGACAGGCTTGCGAAACTCTTT. This gives the protein CATWDRLAKLF.

This clone was counted only a few times. This chain links TRGV3 with TRGJ1 or TRGJ2. No J segment appears in TCRdb, so it was assigned here by matching the sequence to germline. The CDR3 is made up of 15 amino acids. The J segment lost 3 bases and the V segment lost 0 bases, leaving 8 bases of the junction unmatched. Germline loops: CDR1 VTNTFY, CDR2 YDVSTARD (reference sequence). CDR3 nucleotide sequence: TGTGCCACCTGGGACAGGGAACTTGGTTATTATAAGAAACTCTTT. It translates to CATWDRELGYYKKLF.